The rows below give T cell receptor beta chains drawn from one sample of a study of radiotherapy plus CTLA-4 blockade in lung cancer. Clones were read by immunoSEQ multiplex PCR, and TCRdb kept only the in-frame ones, dropping some. The repertoire includes nearly 110,000 clones, more than 75% of them detected once, and about 2.2% sits in the top ten. The sample consisted of peripheral blood, taken from a patient treated with radiotherapy plus ipilimumab. The receptors derive from a human donor with non-small cell lung cancer that progressed on radiotherapy plus ipilimumab. Some clones in this sample may be carry-over from other donors' samples. Both conserved end residues are part of each CDR3. The order of the fields is clone size, D gene, V gene, J gene, CDR3 protein, CDR3 DNA. D genes are given only for firm matches. Expanded clones are given a class, and other clones once, few, many or no size at all.

size: -
D: TRBD1
V: TRBV7-6
J: TRBJ1-6
CDR3: CASSYEGQGNSPLHF
DNA: TGTGCCAGCAGCTACGAAGGACAGGGGAATTCACCCCTCCACTTT

size: -
D: -
V: TRBV11-2
J: TRBJ1-1
CDR3: CASSLSPANTEAFF
DNA: TGTGCCAGCAGCTTATCCCCCGCGAACACTGAAGCTTTCTTT

size: -
D: -
V: TRBV5-1
J: TRBJ2-7
CDR3: CASSLGLAANSYEQYF
DNA: TGCGCCAGCAGCTTGGGTTTGGCAGCAAACTCCTACGAGCAGTACTTC

size: once
D: TRBD1
V: TRBV4-3
J: TRBJ2-4
CDR3: CASSQGQGADIQYF
DNA: TGCGCCAGCAGCCAAGGACAGGGGGCTGACATTCAGTACTTC

size: -
D: TRBD2
V: TRBV7-2
J: TRBJ2-1
CDR3: CASSLRLLAGGTHNEQFF
DNA: TGTGCCAGCAGCTTACGCCTACTAGCGGGGGGGACACACAATGAGCAGTTCTTC

size: once
D: -
V: TRBV7-8
J: TRBJ1-5
CDR3: CASSLVPGRRSNQPQHF
DNA: TGTGCCAGCAGCTTAGTACCGGGGAGGAGAAGCAATCAGCCCCAGCATTTT

size: -
D: -
V: TRBV7-2
J: TRBJ1-3
CDR3: CASSSQTGNTIYF
DNA: TGTGCCAGCAGCTCCCAAACTGGAAACACCATATATTTT

size: -
D: -
V: TRBV6-5
J: TRBJ2-7
CDR3: CASSYSQETSYEQYF
DNA: TGTGCCAGCAGTTACTCACAAGAGACTTCCTACGAGCAGTACTTC

size: once
D: -
V: TRBV6-5
J: TRBJ2-3
CDR3: CASSYGGTDTQYF
DNA: TGTGCCAGCAGTTACGGGGGCACAGATACGCAGTATTTT

size: -
D: -
V: TRBV19
J: TRBJ1-5
CDR3: CASSILGNQPQHF
DNA: TGTGCCAGTAGTATTCTGGGAAATCAGCCCCAGCATTTT

size: -
D: TRBD1
V: TRBV7-8
J: TRBJ1-2
CDR3: CASSIYRGKAPYGYTF
DNA: TGTGCCAGCAGCATTTACAGGGGCAAGGCCCCATATGGCTACACCTTC

size: -
D: -
V: TRBV18
J: TRBJ1-4
CDR3: CASSPSQSSATNEKLFF
DNA: TGTGCCAGCTCACCGAGCCAGTCCTCGGCAACTAATGAAAAACTGTTTTTT

size: few
D: -
V: TRBV10-3
J: TRBJ1-3
CDR3: CAIAQGSFAGNTIYF
DNA: TGTGCCATCGCGCAGGGGAGTTTCGCTGGAAACACCATATATTTT

size: -
D: -
V: TRBV29-1
J: TRBJ2-1
CDR3: CSVEDKKHTRSYNEQFF
DNA: TGCAGCGTTGAAGACAAAAAACACACTCGTTCCTACAATGAGCAGTTCTTC

size: -
D: -
V: TRBV5-4
J: TRBJ2-7
CDR3: CASSLAGLRSGDEQYF
DNA: TGTGCCAGCAGCTTGGCCGGTCTCAGATCTGGCGACGAGCAGTACTTC

size: -
D: -
V: TRBV2
J: TRBJ2-1
CDR3: CASSESNNEQFF
DNA: TGTGCCAGCAGTGAATCTAACAATGAGCAGTTCTTC

size: -
D: -
V: TRBV7-9
J: TRBJ1-1
CDR3: CASSFSANTEAFF
DNA: TGTGCCAGCAGCTTTTCAGCTAACACTGAAGCTTTCTTT

size: few
D: -
V: TRBV9
J: TRBJ2-7
CDR3: CASSVDGGSYEQYF
DNA: TGTGCCAGCAGCGTAGATGGCGGGTCCTACGAGCAGTACTTC

size: -
D: -
V: TRBV4-1
J: TRBJ1-2
CDR3: CASSRAWGTPHFNYGYTF
DNA: TGCGCCAGCAGCCGGGCATGGGGGACCCCGCACTTTAACTATGGCTACACCTTC

size: -
D: TRBD1
V: TRBV25-1
J: TRBJ1-6
CDR3: CASSDWTGAGSPLHF
DNA: TGTGCCAGCAGTGATTGGACAGGGGCTGGATCACCCCTCCACTTT

size: -
D: -
V: TRBV11-2
J: TRBJ2-5
CDR3: CASSLERTQYF
DNA: TGTGCCAGCAGCTTAGAAAGGACCCAGTACTTC

size: -
D: TRBD1
V: TRBV28
J: TRBJ2-2
CDR3: CASSLAGTGSGLAGELFF
DNA: TGTGCCAGCAGTTTAGCAGGGACAGGGTCGGGGCTAGCAGGGGAGCTGTTTTTT

size: -
D: -
V: TRBV15
J: TRBJ1-5
CDR3: CATSRWGGNQPQHF
DNA: TGTGCCACCAGCAGATGGGGAGGCAATCAGCCCCAGCATTTT

size: -
D: -
V: TRBV5-4
J: TRBJ2-7
CDR3: CASSLAGGTQLGEQYF
DNA: TGTGCCAGCAGCTTGGCCGGAGGGACACAACTCGGAGAGCAGTACTTC

size: -
D: -
V: TRBV28
J: TRBJ2-3
CDR3: CATVGGARDTQYF
DNA: TGTGCCACCGTTGGGGGGGCGCGGGATACGCAGTATTTT

size: -
D: -
V: TRBV6-6
J: TRBJ1-1
CDR3: CASSYSGPMNTEAFF
DNA: TGTGCCAGCAGTTACTCGGGACCGATGAACACTGAAGCTTTCTTT

size: -
D: -
V: TRBV7-9
J: TRBJ1-2
CDR3: CASSREMGYGYTF
DNA: TGTGCCAGCAGCAGGGAGATGGGTTATGGCTACACCTTC

size: -
D: -
V: TRBV7-9
J: TRBJ2-7
CDR3: CASSLTRTEQYF
DNA: TGTGCCAGCAGCCTTACAAGGACCGAGCAGTACTTC

size: -
D: TRBD2
V: TRBV7-8
J: TRBJ2-2
CDR3: CASSLAGENTGELFF
DNA: TGTGCCAGCAGCCTGGCGGGGGAAAACACCGGGGAGCTGTTTTTT

size: -
D: -
V: TRBV6-5
J: TRBJ1-1
CDR3: CASSPHGDGGTEAFF
DNA: TGTGCCAGCAGTCCCCATGGGGACGGGGGCACTGAAGCTTTCTTT

size: -
D: -
V: TRBV2
J: TRBJ2-2
CDR3: CASSEQGGDTGELFF
DNA: TGTGCCAGCAGTGAACAGGGGGGGGACACCGGGGAGCTGTTTTTT

size: few
D: -
V: TRBV6-1
J: TRBJ1-2
CDR3: CASSAGGHVGGYTF
DNA: TGTGCCAGCAGTGCCGGGGGGCATGTAGGTGGCTACACCTTC

size: -
D: -
V: TRBV25-1
J: TRBJ2-1
CDR3: CASSIPGQSSTNEQFF
DNA: TGTGCCAGCAGTATCCCCGGACAATCCAGCACAAATGAGCAGTTCTTC